These 18 T cell receptor beta chains came from one sample sequenced in a study of CD8 T cells in ankylosing spondylitis. TCRdb re-called the 5' RACE reads through MiXCR, storing one row per CDR3 protein. Here the sample spans about 240,000 distinct CDR3 sequences, roughly 8.6% being singletons. Material for sequencing was blood, either unsorted or a sorted T cell fraction (not recorded which). These receptors were collected from a male donor with ankylosing spondylitis or in good health (not recorded which).

This clonotype was observed many times. The V gene is TRBV20-1, the J gene TRBJ2-7; D is undetermined. Germline CDR1 DFQATT, CDR2 SNEGSKA (reference sequence). Trimming took off 2 bases at V and 3 bases at J, with 11 bases between the two ends. CDR3 length equals 13 residues. The CDR3 spells CSARSNTVYEQYF. CDR3 nucleotides: TGCAGTGCTAGATCGAACACTGTCTACGAGCAGTACTTC.

This clonotype has a count of ten or more. The chain carries TRBV5-1 and TRBJ2-3; D might be TRBD2 (6 bases). The CDR3 is 14 residues long. V lost 0 bases and J lost 6, with 11 bases in between. The germline V gene has CDR1 SGHRS and CDR2 YFSETQ. The CDR3 coding sequence is TGCGCCAGCAGCTTGGCCACCCGGGGGGATACGCAGTATTTT. Translation gives CASSLATRGDTQYF.

The CDR3, as DNA: TGTGCCAGCTCACCTATACCCATGGACTATCGTCTTAGGAATGAGCAGTTCTTC. It specifies CASSPIPMDYRLRNEQFF. The chain uses TRBV18 and TRBJ2-1; the D gene is possibly TRBD2 (6 bases). This CDR3 is 18 amino acids long. V was clipped by 3 bases and J by 7 bases, with 25 bases between them. The germline V gene encodes CDR1 KGHSH and CDR2 LQKENI.

This clonotype has just a few counts. V gene TRBV5-1 combines with J gene TRBJ2-1; 7 nucleotides agree with TRBD2. This CDR3 comprises 17 residues. Germline CDR1 SGHRS, CDR2 YFSETQ. Trimming took 0 bases from V and 1 from J; bases not matched to a gene: 7. In DNA form, the CDR3 reads TGCGCCAGCAGCTTGGAAGCCGGGGAGGGGTCCTACAATGAGCAGTTCTTC. It specifies CASSLEAGEGSYNEQFF.

In this sample, this clonotype turned up many times. The chain combines TRBV15 with TRBJ2-1; 7 bases agree with TRBD2. The CDR3 is made up of 16 amino acids. Trimming at V came to 1 base and at J to 5 bases, leaving 8 bases not matched to a gene. The germline V gene encodes CDR1 LNHNV and CDR2 YYDKDF (reference sequence). The CDR3 DNA reads TGTGCCACCAGCAGAGTTTCACTAGCGAGGAACAATGAGCAGTTCTTC. This sequence encodes CATSRVSLARNNEQFF.

This clonotype came up many times. The rearrangement links TRBV20-1 to TRBJ1-4; 9 nucleotides align to TRBD1. The CDR3 runs 14 residues. V lost 0 bases and J lost 8; bases outside the gene matches: 4. Germline lookup yields CDR1 DFQATT and CDR2 SNEGSKA (reference sequence). CDR3 loop: CSAREQGAREKLFF. For the CDR3, the DNA is TGCAGTGCTAGAGAACAGGGGGCGCGGGAAAAACTGTTTTTT.

The CDR3 DNA sequence: TGTGCCAGCAGCTTCGACAGGGCCGGAAACACCATATATTTT. Its translation: CASSFDRAGNTIYF. The chain joins TRBV6-1 to TRBJ1-3; 7 nucleotides match TRBD1. In germline, CDR1 is MNHNS, CDR2 SASEGT. The J segment lost 4 bases and the V segment lost 6 bases, leaving 6 bases of the junction unmatched. This CDR3 is built from 14 residues.

This clonotype was seen many times. The chain carries TRBV12-3 or TRBV12-4 and TRBJ2-5, with D tentatively TRBD1 (5 bases). This CDR3 comprises 11 residues. Deletions cut 4 bases from V and 7 bases from J, with 7 bases between. The DNA for the CDR3 is TGTGCCAGCAGTTGGGGCGGGACCCAGTACTTC. Translating gives CASSWGGTQYF.

The CDR3 loop is CASSHPGTSYEQYF. The CDR3 region has the DNA TGTGCCAGCAGCCATCCCGGGACCTCCTACGAGCAGTACTTC. The chain recombines TRBV4-2 with TRBJ2-7; possibly TRBD1 or TRBD2 for D (5 bases each). V lost 3 bases and J 0 bases, leaving 9 bases between the germline ends. The CDR3 sequence is 14 residues long. Germline V CDR1 and CDR2: LGHNA, YNFKEQ.

At least ten counts were recorded for this clonotype. The chain links TRBV14 to TRBJ2-7; TRBD2 matches 9 bases. The V segment lost 2 bases and the J segment 3 bases; nucleotides outside the gene matches: 11. Germline lookup yields CDR1 SGHDN and CDR2 FVKESK. The CDR3 has 17 amino acids. In DNA, the CDR3 is TGTGCCAGCAGCCAAAGCGGTAGCGGGAGAGCGCTCTACGAGCAGTACTTC. This encodes CASSQSGSGRALYEQYF. The full variable domain, completed using reference TRBV14 and TRBJ2-7, is EAGVTQFPSHSVIEKGQTVTLRCDPISGHDNLYWYRRVMGKEIKFLLHFVKESKQDESGMPNNRFLAERTGGTYSTLKVQPAELEDSGVYFCASSQSGSGRALYEQYFGPGTRLTVT.

This clonotype has a count of ten or more. V is TRBV5-1 and J is TRBJ1-1, with 8 bases identical to TRBD1. Per germline, CDR1 SGHRS and CDR2 YFSETQ. The V gene end was trimmed by 2 bases and the J gene end by 0 bases; junction bases not matched to a gene: 3. The CDR3 runs to 15 residues. CDR3 sequence reads: CASSLQGELNTEAFF. Here the CDR3 DNA reads TGCGCCAGCAGCTTACAGGGGGAATTGAACACTGAAGCTTTCTTT.

This clonotype was counted a few times. V and J are TRBV5-8 and TRBJ2-1; weak D call: TRBD2 (5 bases). The V gene lost 2 bases and the J gene lost 0 bases, with 9 bases spanning the gap. Germline V gene lookup returns CDR1 SGHTS and CDR2 YDEGEE. There are 15 residues in the CDR3. The CDR3 spells CASSFVAGSYNEQFF. CDR3 sequence (DNA): TGTGCCAGCAGCTTCGTGGCGGGCTCCTACAATGAGCAGTTCTTC.

In this sample, this clonotype turned up many times. V is TRBV27 and J is TRBJ2-3; 12 nucleotides agree with TRBD2. This CDR3 has 17 amino acids. Germline CDR1 MNHEY, CDR2 SMNVEV (reference sequence). The trim removed 6 bases at V and 3 bases at J, leaving 10 bases unmatched. CDR3 nucleotides: TGTGCCAGCAGCCCTCGCCTAACTAGCGGGGGGACAGATACGCAGTATTTT. This codes for CASSPRLTSGGTDTQYF.

This rearrangement joins TRBV19 to TRBJ1-5; D might be TRBD1 (6 bases). Per the germline V gene, CDR1 is LNHDA and CDR2 is SQIVND (reference sequence). The CDR3 length is 15 residues. With 4 bases removed from V and 5 bases from J, the gap between germline ends came to 15 bases. The CDR3 region is CASSNRDRAHQPQHF. The CDR3 DNA sequence: TGTGCCAGTAGTAACAGGGATCGGGCGCATCAGCCCCAGCATTTT.

This clonotype was seen at least ten times. J is TRBJ1-5 and V is TRBV5-1; D is ambiguous. Germline lookup yields CDR1 SGHRS and CDR2 YFSETQ. The CDR3 sequence is 15 residues long. Trimming left V 0 bases short and J 0 bases short, with 7 bases between. In DNA form, the CDR3 reads TGCGCCAGCAGCTTGGGGTCCCATAGCAATCAGCCCCAGCATTTT. This translates into CASSLGSHSNQPQHF.

This clonotype was observed at least ten times. The genes are TRBV5-1 and TRBJ1-6, with 8 bases aligning to TRBD1. The CDR3 covers 15 residues. The germline gives CDR1 SGHRS, CDR2 YFSETQ. The junction had 4 bases not matched to a gene; V was cut back by 1 base and J by 7 bases. The CDR3 spells CASSLPDRENSPLHF. The CDR3 DNA follows: TGCGCCAGCAGCTTGCCGGACAGGGAGAATTCACCCCTCCACTTT.

At least ten counts were recorded for this clonotype. The chain employs TRBV7-9 and TRBJ2-5; 7 bases match TRBD2. CDR1 SEHNR and CDR2 FQNEAQ come from the germline V gene (reference sequence). V shed 3 bases and J 5 bases; nucleotides not matched to a gene: 3. The CDR3 is 13 residues long. CDR3 nucleotide sequence: TGTGCCAGCAGCTTCACTAGCGAGGAGACCCAGTACTTC. Its translation is CASSFTSEETQYF. Filled out from reference TRBV7-9 and TRBJ2-5, the complete variable domain reads DTGVSQNPRHKITKRGQNVTFRCDPISEHNRLYWYRQTLGQGPEFLTYFQNEAQLEKSRLLSDRFSAERPKGSFSTLEIQRTEQGDSAMYLCASSFTSEETQYFGPGTRLLVL.

This clonotype was counted a few times. The chain is built from TRBV4-3 and TRBJ2-1; D possibly matches TRBD1 or TRBD2 (6 bases each). Deletions cut 0 bases from V and 6 bases from J, with 15 bases between. CDR1 and CDR2 (germline): LGHNA, YSLEER. The CDR3 contains 16 residues. CDR3 bases: TGCGCCAGCAGCCAAGACGGGGGCCCAAACGGCAATGAGCAGTTCTTC. It is translated as CASSQDGGPNGNEQFF.